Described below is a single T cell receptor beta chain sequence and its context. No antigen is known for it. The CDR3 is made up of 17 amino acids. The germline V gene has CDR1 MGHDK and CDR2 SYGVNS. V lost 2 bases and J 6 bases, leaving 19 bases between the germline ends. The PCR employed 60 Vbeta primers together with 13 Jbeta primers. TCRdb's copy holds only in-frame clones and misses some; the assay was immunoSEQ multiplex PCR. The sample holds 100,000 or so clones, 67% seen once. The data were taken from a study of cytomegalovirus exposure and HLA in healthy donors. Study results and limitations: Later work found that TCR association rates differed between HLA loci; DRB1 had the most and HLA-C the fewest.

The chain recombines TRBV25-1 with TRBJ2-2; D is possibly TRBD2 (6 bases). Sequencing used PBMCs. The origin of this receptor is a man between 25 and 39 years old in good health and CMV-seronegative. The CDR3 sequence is CASSEGWGVAGSGELFF. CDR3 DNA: TGTGCCAGCAGTGAAGGTTGGGGGGTAGCAGGGTCCGGGGAGCTGTTTTTT.